The clone carrying this T cell receptor (beta chain) was seen more than once but under ten times. V was pared by 1 base and J by 2 bases, with 12 bases between. This CDR3 is 15 amino acids long. Germline V CDR1 and CDR2: SGDLS, YYNGEE. TCRdb passed the RT-PCR reads through MiXCR, listing each CDR3 protein once. The repertoire holds almost 700,000 distinct CDR3 sequences, 14% seen once, with 3.6% in the top ten. The chain links TRBV9 to TRBJ1-1, with no clear D. The sequence derives from a female donor in good health, serving as a healthy control. Sequenced sample: memory CD4+ T cells from blood. DNA for the CDR3: TGTGCCAGCAGCGTAAGCCACTCAGATAACACTGAAGCTTTCTTT. Translating it yields CASSVSHSDNTEAFF.